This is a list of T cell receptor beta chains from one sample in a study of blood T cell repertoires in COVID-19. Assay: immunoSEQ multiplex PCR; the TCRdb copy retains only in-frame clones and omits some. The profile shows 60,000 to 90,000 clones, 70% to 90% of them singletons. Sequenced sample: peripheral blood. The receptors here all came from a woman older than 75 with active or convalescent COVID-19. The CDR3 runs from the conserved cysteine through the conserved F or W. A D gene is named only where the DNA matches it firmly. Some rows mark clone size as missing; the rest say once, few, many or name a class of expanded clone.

TGTGCCAGCAGTAATACGGGGGGACCTGTGCCCCAGCATTTT	CASSNTGGPVPQHF	NA	NA	TRBV6-2/TRBV6-3	TRBJ1-5
TGCAGCGTTGGGGCCGAGCGGGGGGGCCTGGAGACCCAGTACTTC	CSVGAERGGLETQYF	TRBD2	NA	TRBV29-1	TRBJ2-5
TGTGCCAGTAGTAGAGACGGGTCGACAGGGTCCCACGAGCAGTACTTC	CASSRDGSTGSHEQYF	TRBD1	NA	TRBV19	TRBJ2-7
TGTGCCATCAGTGCCGGAAGGGACACTTCACCCCTCCACTTT	CAISAGRDTSPLHF	NA	NA	TRBV10-3	TRBJ1-6
TGCAGCGTTGAAATAGCGGGGGGGCCTGATACGCAGTATTTT	CSVEIAGGPDTQYF	TRBD2	NA	TRBV29-1	TRBJ2-3
TGCGCCAGCAGCTTTGGGACTAGCGGGGGGTCTAGCACAGATACGCAGTATTTT	CASSFGTSGGSSTDTQYF	TRBD2	NA	TRBV5-1	TRBJ2-3
TGTGCCAGCAGCCAAGAATTTAGCGGGGAAAGGGATACGCAGTATTTT	CASSQEFSGERDTQYF	TRBD2	NA	TRBV4-2	TRBJ2-3
TGTGCCAGCAGCTTTTGGGACACACTTAACTATGGCTACACCTTC	CASSFWDTLNYGYTF	NA	NA	TRBV3-1/TRBV3-2	TRBJ1-2
TGTGCCAGCAGTTTAACTTGGCGGGGGGGAGGAGAGACCCAGTACTTC	CASSLTWRGGGETQYF	TRBD2	NA	TRBV7-2	TRBJ2-5
TGTGCCAGCGTACAGGGGGACATGAACACTGAAGCTTTCTTT	CASVQGDMNTEAFF	TRBD1	NA	TRBV28	TRBJ1-1
TGTGCCAGCAGCCTCTATTTCGGGGGAGCAAGCTCCTACGAGCAGTACTTC	CASSLYFGGASSYEQYF	NA	NA	TRBV3-1/TRBV3-2	TRBJ2-7
TGTGCCAGCAGTCCCTCGGGACAGTGGGAGCGGGAGGGTGGAGATACGCAGTATTTT	CASSPSGQWEREGGDTQYF	TRBD2	NA	TRBV6-4	TRBJ2-3
TGTGCCAGCAGCCGACTAGTCGGGGGTGATACGCAGTATTTT	CASSRLVGGDTQYF	NA	once	TRBV3-1/TRBV3-2	TRBJ2-3
TGTGCCAGCAGTTACACGCGACAGGGCGGGGGCTACACCTTC	CASSYTRQGGGYTF	TRBD1	NA	TRBV6-2/TRBV6-3	TRBJ1-2
TGCGCCAGCAGCTCGGGCGGAGGGAAGGGAGATACGCAGTATTTT	CASSSGGGKGDTQYF	NA	NA	TRBV5-1	TRBJ2-3
TGTGCCAGCGCCAGAACTGATCTAGATGGCTACACCTTC	CASARTDLDGYTF	NA	NA	TRBV6-5	TRBJ1-2
TGTGCCAGTAGTACTCAAGGGACAGCTAACTATGGCTACACCTTC	CASSTQGTANYGYTF	TRBD1	NA	TRBV19	TRBJ1-2
TGTGCCAGCAGCTTAGGTCACATAGGACTACCCTACGAGCAGTACTTC	CASSLGHIGLPYEQYF	NA	NA	TRBV7-9	TRBJ2-7
TGTGCCAGCAGCTTAGCCCGGGGACAGGGGGGGACCCAGTACTTC	CASSLARGQGGTQYF	TRBD1	NA	TRBV7-9	TRBJ2-5
TGTGCCAGCAAAGCGGCAGATTCACCCCTCCACTTT	CASKAADSPLHF	NA	NA	TRBV28	TRBJ1-6